The 8 T cell receptor beta chains given below trace back to one sample, sequenced in a study of spatial heterogeneity in lung cancer. Study-level findings and limits: Tumor mutation count correlated with how many alpha and beta TCRs expanded intratumorally.

Antigen specificity for these receptors is unknown. Noted time point: sample taken at primary tumor resection. MiXCR was run by TCRdb on the 5' RACE reads, yielding one entry per CDR3 protein. The repertoire includes more than 7,500 distinct CDR3 sequences, about 2.9% of them detected once, and approximately 13% sits in the top ten. Sample: lung tumor tissue, taken at surgery. Source of these receptors: a male donor with early-stage non-small cell lung cancer.

This clonotype came up many times. The V gene is TRBV9, the J gene TRBJ2-3; 9 positions agree with TRBD2. With V trimmed by 0 bases and J by 4 bases, 6 bases remained unmatched. This CDR3 region has 16 residues. Germline V CDR1 and CDR2: SGDLS, YYNGEE. The CDR3, as DNA: TGTGCCAGCAGCGTAGGTGCGGGGGGGTCCCCAGATACGCAGTATTTT. Amino acid sequence: CASSVGAGGSPDTQYF.

V and J are TRBV6-2 or TRBV6-3 and TRBJ2-1; 11 bases agree with TRBD2. This CDR3 is built from 13 residues. Germline V gene sequence: CDR1 MNHEY, CDR2 SVGEGT. Losses at the gene ends were 9 bases for V and 12 bases for J; bases not matched to a gene: 10. The CDR3 DNA sequence: TGTGCCAGTAGCGGGAGGGCCCTCGTAGGGCAGTTCTTC. Translating gives CASSGRALVGQFF.

This clonotype was recorded many times. V and J are TRBV11-3 and TRBJ2-6; no definite D call. CDR1 is SGHNT, CDR2 YENEEA, per germline. Trimming stripped 5 bases from V and 0 bases from J, with 11 bases between. This CDR3 comprises 16 residues. The CDR3 DNA reads as TGTGCCAGCAGCCCCGACGGTTACTCTGGGGCCAACGTCCTGACTTTC. This encodes CASSPDGYSGANVLTF.

In its sample, this clonotype ranks as medium-sized. The chain uses TRBV9 and TRBJ2-7; D gene unclear. Germline V CDR1 and CDR2: SGDLS, YYNGEE. CDR3 size: 14 residues. The ends were cut back, 0 bases at V and 1 base at J, with 8 bases in the middle. CDR3 sequence (DNA): TGTGCCAGCAGCGTAGATCTGGGGTCCTACGAGCAGTACTTC. Its translation is CASSVDLGSYEQYF.

This clonotype was picked up many times. This chain uses TRBV6-4 with TRBJ1-5; D remains ambiguous. The germline V and J ends were trimmed by 2 bases and 6 bases, with 5 bases remaining between them. The CDR3 runs 12 residues. Germline assignment: CDR1 MRHNA and CDR2 SNTAGT. The CDR3 is CASSDGVQPQHF. Here the CDR3 DNA reads TGTGCCAGCAGTGACGGGGTTCAGCCCCAGCATTTT.

At least ten counts were recorded for this clonotype. The chain uses TRBV20-1 and TRBJ1-1, with 8 bases lining up with TRBD1. Germline V gives CDR1 DFQATT, CDR2 SNEGSKA (reference sequence). This CDR3 comprises 13 residues. V was pared by 5 bases and J by 3 bases, with 5 bases of the junction left unmatched. In DNA form, the CDR3 reads TGCAGTGCTGCACAGGGGGGGGACACTGAAGCTTTCTTT. Residues: CSAAQGGDTEAFF.

Ten or more counts support this clonotype. This chain connects TRBV20-1 to TRBJ1-4; tentatively, D is TRBD1 (5 bases). The V and J ends lost 1 base and 7 bases respectively, with 19 bases between them. The germline V gene encodes CDR1 DFQATT and CDR2 SNEGSKA (reference sequence). This CDR3 is 16 amino acids long. CDR3 nucleotides: TGCAGTGCTAGAGGTTCCCGCGCGGGGGTGGGTGAAAAACTGTTTTTT. Protein product: CSARGSRAGVGEKLFF.

There are a few counts of this clonotype. The chain carries TRBV5-1 and TRBJ1-1; the D is unclear. V shed 4 bases and J shed 4 bases, with 11 bases lying between them. Per germline, CDR1 SGHRS and CDR2 YFSETQ. This CDR3 is built from 13 residues. The CDR3 region has the DNA TGCGCCAGCAGCCTTAGGGTTGGCACTGAAGCTTTCTTT. Amino acids: CASSLRVGTEAFF.